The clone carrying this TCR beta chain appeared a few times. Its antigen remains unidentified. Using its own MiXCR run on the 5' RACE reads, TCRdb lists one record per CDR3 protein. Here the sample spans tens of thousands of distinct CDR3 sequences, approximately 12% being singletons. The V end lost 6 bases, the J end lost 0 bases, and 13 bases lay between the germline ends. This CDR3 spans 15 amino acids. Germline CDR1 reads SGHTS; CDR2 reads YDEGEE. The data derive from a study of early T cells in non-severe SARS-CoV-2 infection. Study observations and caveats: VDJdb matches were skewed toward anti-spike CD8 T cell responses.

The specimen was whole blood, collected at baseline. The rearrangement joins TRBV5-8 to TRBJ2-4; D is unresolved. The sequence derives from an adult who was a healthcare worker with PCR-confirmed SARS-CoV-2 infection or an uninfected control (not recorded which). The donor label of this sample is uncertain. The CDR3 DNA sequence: TGTGCCAGCATCCCCATGGCGGTAGCCAAAAACATTCAGTACTTC. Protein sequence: CASIPMAVAKNIQYF.